The TCR beta chain under discussion was sequenced for a study of blood T cell repertoires in COVID-19. At the level of the study: There were acute and convalescent COVID-19 samples, and they came from the United States, Italy and Spain. From T cells, B-cell-depleted T cells, or PBMCs came the material, which was cDNA or gDNA.

Authors' data handling: Nucleated cell number was recorded as an estimate derived from reference gene primer amplification. The repertoire was sequenced with immunoSEQ multiplex PCR; TCRdb's copy has only in-frame clones and lacks some. V and J calls and clone size are copied from that table; D and trimming were computed from the DNA. The sample has about 160,000 clones; 82% are singletons. During active infection, Seattle patients enrolled and were then monitored through disease. CDR3 length: 14 residues. Germline V CDR1 and CDR2: SGDLS, YYNGEE. The germline V and J ends were trimmed by 3 bases and 5 bases, with 14 bases remaining between them.

The TCR was taken from a woman aged 40-49 years with COVID-19, enrolled during active disease. This rearrangement joins TRBV9 to TRBJ2-5; D is possibly TRBD2 (7 bases). The specimen was peripheral blood. CDR3 sequence reads: CASSGTGGLETQYF. The CDR3 DNA is TGTGCCAGCAGCGGGACGGGGGGCCTGGAGACCCAGTACTTC.